These T cell receptor beta chains were read from a single sample in a study of cytomegalovirus exposure and HLA in healthy donors. Some clones are missing from TCRdb's copy, which holds only in-frame ones; the method was immunoSEQ multiplex PCR. The sample holds more than 95,000 clones, approximately 94% seen once. The sequencing input was PBMCs. The receptors stem from a woman younger than 35 in good health and CMV-seronegative. CDR3s include the opening cysteine and the closing phenylalanine or tryptophan. D genes are given only for firm matches. Size is stated for part of the rows, as once, few or many counts, or as a class when the clone is expanded.

>NA|TRBV6-1|TRBJ1-2|NA
CASSVGTTGRRGGYTF
TGTGCCAGCAGTGTAGGTACCACCGGCCGGAGAGGGGGCTACACCTTC
>NA|TRBV5-1|TRBJ2-7|NA
CASSLGGQPYEQYF
TGCGCCAGCAGCCTGGGAGGACAGCCCTACGAGCAGTACTTC
>NA|TRBV5-1|TRBJ2-2|TRBD1
CASSPDRHTGELFF
TGCGCCAGCAGCCCGGACAGGCACACCGGGGAGCTGTTTTTT
>NA|TRBV7-6|TRBJ1-1|TRBD1
CASSSAGQLNTEAFF
TGTGCCAGCAGCTCAGCGGGACAGCTGAACACTGAAGCTTTCTTT
>NA|TRBV5-4|TRBJ1-1|TRBD1
CASSLRGPEAFF
TGTGCCAGCAGCTTGAGGGGGCCTGAAGCTTTCTTT
>NA|TRBV7-9|TRBJ2-7|TRBD2
CASSTTGTSANEQYF
TGTGCCAGCAGCACCACCGGGACTAGCGCCAACGAGCAGTACTTC
>NA|TRBV2|TRBJ2-1|TRBD2
CASRSGLAEGNEQFF
TGTGCCAGCAGATCGGGACTAGCGGAGGGGAATGAGCAGTTCTTC
>NA|TRBV5-4|TRBJ1-1|NA
CASSPMGGENTEAFF
TGTGCCAGCAGCCCCATGGGGGGGGAAAACACTGAAGCTTTCTTT
>NA|TRBV10-2|TRBJ1-4|TRBD1
CASSEAFRQGQEKLFF
TGCGCCAGCAGTGAGGCCTTCCGACAGGGTCAGGAAAAACTGTTTTTT
>NA|TRBV6-5|TRBJ2-6|NA
CASSFQGYGANVLTF
TGTGCCAGCAGTTTTCAGGGCTACGGGGCCAACGTCCTGACTTTC
>NA|TRBV9|TRBJ1-2|TRBD1
CASSVARTGGDYGYTF
TGTGCCAGCAGCGTAGCTCGGACAGGGGGTGACTATGGCTACACCTTC
>NA|TRBV5-6|TRBJ2-2|NA
CASSLGGSTGELFF
TGTGCCAGCAGCTTGGGAGGGAGCACCGGGGAGCTGTTTTTT
>NA|TRBV7-9|TRBJ2-3|TRBD1
CASSRQGATTDTQYF
TGTGCCAGCAGCCGACAGGGGGCAACCACAGATACGCAGTATTTT
>NA|TRBV28|TRBJ1-2|NA
CASTLGSQVGIGYTF
TGTGCCAGCACCCTAGGGAGCCAGGTCGGCATTGGCTACACCTTC
>NA|TRBV7-2|TRBJ2-7|TRBD1
CASSLASGQGYEQYF
TGTGCCAGCAGCTTGGCCTCGGGACAGGGCTACGAGCAGTACTTC
>once|TRBV10-1|TRBJ2-5|TRBD2
CASSDSGGQETQYF
TGCGCCAGCAGTGATAGCGGGGGACAAGAGACCCAGTACTTC
>NA|TRBV5-1|TRBJ1-1|TRBD1
CASSYRQGNTEAFF
TGCGCCAGCAGCTATCGACAGGGAAACACTGAAGCTTTCTTT
>NA|TRBV5-1|TRBJ2-5|TRBD1
CASSYRDREVVETQYF
TGCGCCAGCAGCTACCGGGACAGGGAGGTAGTTGAGACCCAGTACTTC
>NA|TRBV5-1|TRBJ2-5|TRBD2
CASSFGGVSETQYF
TGCGCCAGCAGCTTTGGGGGGGTTTCGGAGACCCAGTACTTC
>NA|TRBV6-5|TRBJ1-1|NA
CASSYSPNLNTEAFF
TGTGCCAGCAGTTATAGTCCTAACTTGAACACTGAAGCTTTCTTT
>once|TRBV6-6|TRBJ2-1|TRBD2
CASKTSGEPEQFF
TGTGCCAGCAAGACTAGCGGGGAACCTGAGCAGTTCTTC
>NA|TRBV28|TRBJ2-2|TRBD2
CASGLAGGANTGELFF
TGTGCTTCCGGACTAGCGGGGGGCGCGAACACCGGGGAGCTGTTTTTT
>NA|TRBV5-1|TRBJ1-1|TRBD1
CASSSGGPNTEAFF
TGCGCCAGCAGCTCAGGGGGCCCGAACACTGAAGCTTTCTTT